A single sample is the source of the 28 T cell receptor beta chains below, sequenced in a study of cytomegalovirus exposure and HLA in healthy donors. PCR primers comprised 60 Vbeta and 13 Jbeta primers. Measured with immunoSEQ multiplex PCR; TCRdb has only the in-frame clones, and not every one. Found here are 150,000 to 200,000 clones, around four fifths of them singletons; the top ten hold about 1.9%. Sequenced input: PBMCs. These TCRs come from a young woman in good health and CMV-seronegative.

J is TRBJ1-6 and V is TRBV7-9; D is possibly TRBD1 (5 bases). Germline-derived CDR1 and CDR2 are SEHNR and FQNEAQ (reference sequence). The CDR3 runs to 16 residues. V lost 1 base and J 3 bases, leaving 10 bases between the germline ends. The CDR3 sequence: CASSLGAGFYNSPLHF. The DNA of the CDR3 is TGTGCCAGCAGCTTAGGCGCAGGGTTCTATAATTCACCCCTCCACTTT.

The chain recombines TRBV29-1 with TRBJ2-1; TRBD2 is a possible D gene (7 bases). Germline V gene sequence: CDR1 SQVTM, CDR2 ANQGSEA. Trimming removed 4 bases at V and 3 bases at J, with 13 bases between. The CDR3 covers 14 residues. The CDR3 region has the DNA TGCAGCGTTGCCCCGGGGGGCGGCTACAATGAGCAGTTCTTC. Protein: CSVAPGGGYNEQFF.

V is TRBV9 and J is TRBJ1-4; TRBD1 agrees at 7 bases. The CDR3 has 15 amino acids. Germline values: CDR1 SGDLS, CDR2 YYNGEE. V trimming: 4 bases; J trimming: 5 bases; junction bases outside the gene matches: 8. CDR3 DNA: TGTGCCAGCAGCAAGACCGGGACAGAGAATGAAAAACTGTTTTTT. As protein: CASSKTGTENEKLFF.

V and J are TRBV10-3 and TRBJ1-5, with D maybe TRBD1 (5 bases). Germline V gene lookup returns CDR1 ENHRY and CDR2 SYGVKD. The CDR3 runs to 12 residues. The V end lost 6 bases, the J end lost 9 bases, and 12 bases lay between the germline ends. The CDR3: CAISGQGPPQHF. The CDR3 DNA follows: TGTGCCATCAGCGGACAAGGGCCGCCCCAGCATTTT.

This rearrangement joins TRBV6-1 to TRBJ1-3; the match to TRBD1 covers 12 bases. V gave up 9 bases and J gave up 2 bases; unmatched junction bases: 5. The CDR3 covers 15 residues. Germline values: CDR1 MNHNS, CDR2 SASEGT. As DNA, the CDR3 is TGTGCCAGTAGGGGGGACAGGGGGCCTGGAAACACCATATATTTT. As protein: CASRGDRGPGNTIYF.

This clone was detected once. The chain employs TRBV5-8 and TRBJ2-3; 7 nucleotides agree with TRBD1. Germline V gene sequence: CDR1 SGHTS, CDR2 YDEGEE. The V and J ends lost 2 bases and 2 bases, in that order; junction bases with no gene match: 2. The CDR3 is made up of 14 amino acids. In nucleotides, the CDR3 is TGTGCCAGCAGCTTACAGGGGCACACAGATACGCAGTATTTT. Translation: CASSLQGHTDTQYF. The full variable domain, completed using reference TRBV5-8 and TRBJ2-3, is EAGVTQSPTHLIKTRGQQATLRCSPISGHTSVYWYQQALGLGLQFLLWYDEGEERNRGNFPPRFSGRQFPNYSSELNVNALELEDSALYLCASSLQGHTDTQYFGPGTRLTVL.

V and J are TRBV6-5 and TRBJ1-5, with D unclear. The germline V gene has CDR1 MNHEY and CDR2 SVGAGI. The CDR3 runs 14 residues. Trimming removed 6 bases from V and 4 bases from J, with 13 bases in between. CDR3 DNA sequence: TGTGCCAGCAGCCGAGAACGGGGAAATCAGCCCCAGCATTTT. Its translation is CASSRERGNQPQHF.

V and J are TRBV18 and TRBJ1-1, with TRBD1 matching 7 bases. The CDR3 is 15 residues long. Trimming at V came to 3 bases and at J to 1 base, leaving 5 bases not matched to a gene. Germline V gene sequence: CDR1 KGHSH, CDR2 LQKENI. In nucleotides, the CDR3 is TGTGCCAGCTCACCGGCCGGGACAGAGAACACTGAAGCTTTCTTT. This sequence encodes CASSPAGTENTEAFF.

This clone showed up just once. The chain is built from TRBV29-1 and TRBJ2-3, with 14 bases identical to TRBD2. Germline CDR1 and CDR2: SQVTM and ANQGSEA. The junction had 2 bases not matched to a gene; V was cut back by 5 bases and J by 4 bases. This CDR3 has 14 residues. The CDR3 sequence is CSVRLAGGPDTQYF. The CDR3, as DNA: TGCAGCGTTAGACTAGCGGGGGGGCCAGATACGCAGTATTTT.

This clone came up once. The rearrangement links TRBV6-5 to TRBJ1-1; D remains unclear. Germline values: CDR1 MNHEY, CDR2 SVGAGI. Trimming pared 4 bases from V and 1 base from J, leaving 16 bases between. The CDR3 loop spans 16 amino acids. CDR3 protein: CASSSQPGGGNTEAFF. The CDR3 nucleotides are TGTGCCAGCAGTTCCCAGCCTGGTGGCGGGAACACTGAAGCTTTCTTT.

The V call is TRBV28, the J call TRBJ1-2; D uncertain. The germline CDR1 and CDR2 sequences are MDHEN and SYDVKM. The CDR3 runs 13 residues. V lost 1 base and J 2 bases, leaving 5 bases between the germline ends. This chain's CDR3 is CASSLSGNYGYTF. CDR3 DNA: TGTGCCAGCAGTTTATCCGGGAACTATGGCTACACCTTC.

This chain joins TRBV2 and TRBJ2-3; perhaps TRBD1 as D (7 bases). This CDR3 comprises 15 residues. Germline V lookup: CDR1 SNHLY, CDR2 FYNNEI. V was shortened by 8 bases and J by 0 bases, with 15 bases between the two germline ends. CDR3 region: CASQGDSPSTDTQYF. The CDR3 DNA follows: TGTGCCAGCCAGGGGGACTCTCCTAGCACAGATACGCAGTATTTT. Variable domain in full (rest from reference TRBV2 and TRBJ2-3): EPEVTQTPSHQVTQMGQEVILRCVPISNHLYFYWYRQILGQKVEFLVSFYNNEISEKSEIFDDQFSVERPDGSNFTLKIRSTKLEDSAMYFCASQGDSPSTDTQYFGPGTRLTVL.

This clone has just a few counts. The chain employs TRBV9 and TRBJ2-1; TRBD2 agrees at 10 bases. CDR3 length equals 14 residues. Germline V gives CDR1 SGDLS, CDR2 YYNGEE. V was clipped by 4 bases and J by 6 bases; unmatched bases: 4. In DNA form, the CDR3 reads TGTGCCAGCAGCACTCTAGCGGGAGCCAATGAGCAGTTCTTC. It is translated as CASSTLAGANEQFF.

The rearrangement joins TRBV18 to TRBJ1-1; a weak D match, TRBD1 (6 bases). Per the germline V gene, CDR1 is KGHSH and CDR2 is LQKENI. This CDR3 has 15 residues. Trimming removed 5 bases from V and 2 bases from J, with 15 bases in between. The CDR3 nucleotides are TGTGCCAGCTCAAGCGATAGGGGGAAAAACACTGAAGCTTTCTTT. It yields the protein CASSSDRGKNTEAFF.

Here the CDR3 DNA reads TGTGCCAGTAGTCCCGGACAGGGCGTTCGCAATCAGCCCCAGCATTTT. Amino acid sequence: CASSPGQGVRNQPQHF. The V gene is TRBV19, the J gene TRBJ1-5; 8 bases align to TRBD1. Losses at the gene ends were 5 bases for V and 2 bases for J; bases not matched to a gene: 8. There are 16 residues in the CDR3. Germline assignment: CDR1 LNHDA and CDR2 SQIVND (reference sequence). Full variable domain (rest looked up from reference TRBV19 and TRBJ1-5): DGGITQSPKYLFRKEGQNVTLSCEQNLNHDAMYWYRQDPGQGLRLIYYSQIVNDFQKGDIAEGYSVSREKKESFPLTVTSAQKNPTAFYLCASSPGQGVRNQPQHFGDGTRLSIL.

This clone was counted once. The chain joins TRBV14 to TRBJ1-2; D is ambiguous. This CDR3 has 14 amino acids. Germline loops: CDR1 SGHDN, CDR2 FVKESK. The germline V and J ends were trimmed by 1 base and 4 bases, with 10 bases remaining between them. CDR3 in amino acids: CASSQGPGIYGYTF. CDR3 bases: TGTGCCAGCAGCCAAGGGCCCGGGATCTATGGCTACACCTTC.

Remarks on this clone: One junction end disagrees with the germline gene, perhaps due to a read error. The rearrangement uses TRBV5-1 and TRBJ2-7, with a weak D call TRBD1 (6 bases). The CDR3 has 17 amino acids. Germline CDR1 and CDR2: SGHRS and YFSETQ. The CDR3 sequence: CASSLVGLGVSDTTGNF. For the CDR3, the DNA is TGCGCCAGCAGCTTGGTGGGCCTGGGAGTGTCAGATACTACAGGGAACTTC.

This clone was detected only once. The CDR3 DNA reads as TGTGCCAGCAGATCGGGACAGGGTTTGGAAAAACTGTTTTTT. Its translation: CASRSGQGLEKLFF. J is TRBJ1-4 and V is TRBV6-5; 9 positions agree with TRBD1. Per germline, CDR1 MNHEY and CDR2 SVGAGI. The length of the CDR3 is 14 residues. With 6 bases clipped from V and 8 bases from J, the junction kept 7 bases outside the gene matches.

The sample holds a few counts of this clone. The chain recombines TRBV5-1 with TRBJ2-3; D possibly corresponds to TRBD2 (5 bases). V was clipped by 0 bases and J by 3 bases, with 11 bases between them. The CDR3 spans 15 residues. Germline V lookup: CDR1 SGHRS, CDR2 YFSETQ. In nucleotides, the CDR3 is TGCGCCAGCAGCTTGGAGGAGGCAGGAACAGATACGCAGTATTTT. Translated: CASSLEEAGTDTQYF.

The chain couples TRBV7-9 to TRBJ1-1; 9 bases align to TRBD1. This CDR3 has 17 residues. CDR1 is SEHNR, CDR2 FQNEAQ, per germline (reference sequence). Losses at the gene ends were 6 bases for V and 3 bases for J; bases not matched to a gene: 14. This CDR3 reads CASRTGGIGTGYTEAFF. The CDR3 DNA follows: TGTGCCAGCAGGACCGGGGGGATCGGGACAGGGTACACTGAAGCTTTCTTT.

The chain uses TRBV28 and TRBJ1-1, with D possibly being TRBD1 (6 bases). Deletions cut 2 bases from V and 0 bases from J, with 10 bases between. The CDR3 is 15 residues long. The germline gives CDR1 MDHEN, CDR2 SYDVKM. The CDR3 DNA follows: TGTGCCAGCAGTTTACCGGGACACATGAACACTGAAGCTTTCTTT. It yields the protein CASSLPGHMNTEAFF.

The chain uses TRBV18 and TRBJ1-2, with 7 positions matching TRBD1. The junction had 3 bases not matched to a gene; V was cut back by 4 bases and J by 4 bases. CDR3 size: 13 residues. Germline V CDR1 and CDR2: KGHSH, LQKENI. For the CDR3, the DNA is TGTGCCAGCTCACTCCGGGACAGCTATGGCTACACCTTC. Translated: CASSLRDSYGYTF.

The chain uses TRBV6-1 and TRBJ1-6; 9 bases match TRBD1. V dropped 6 bases and J dropped 14; count of bases not matched to a gene: 8. The CDR3 runs 13 residues. Germline V gene data show CDR1 as MNHNS and CDR2 as SASEGT. CDR3 sequence (DNA): TGTGCCAGCAGGAGGACAGGGGAGTGGTCCCTCCACTTT. It encodes CASRRTGEWSLHF.

This sequence joins TRBV27 and TRBJ2-1, with D possibly being TRBD2 (6 bases). V was clipped by 5 bases and J by 6 bases, with 17 bases between them. The CDR3 sequence is 15 residues long. Germline V gene sequence: CDR1 MNHEY, CDR2 SMNVEV (reference sequence). CDR3 nucleotides: TGTGCCAGCAGTAGGAGGGTGGGGAATCGCAATGAGCAGTTCTTC. Translation: CASSRRVGNRNEQFF.

This chain joins TRBV7-8 and TRBJ1-5; tentatively, D is TRBD1 (6 bases). This CDR3 spans 15 amino acids. CDR1 and CDR2 from the germline V gene are SGHVS and FQNEAQ. With 5 bases removed from V and 7 bases from J, the gap between germline ends came to 18 bases. Here the CDR3 reads CASSQTTQGWQPQHF. The DNA of the CDR3 is TGTGCCAGCAGCCAGACCACACAGGGCTGGCAGCCCCAGCATTTT.

The chain combines TRBV9 with TRBJ1-1; perhaps TRBD1 as D (5 bases). V was clipped by 0 bases and J by 1 base, with 16 bases between them. The CDR3 has 17 residues. The germline CDR1 and CDR2 sequences are SGDLS and YYNGEE. This CDR3 reads CASSVAPGGAENTEAFF. The DNA of the CDR3 is TGTGCCAGCAGCGTAGCCCCCGGGGGAGCCGAGAACACTGAAGCTTTCTTT. The full variable domain, rest sourced from reference TRBV9 and TRBJ1-1, is DSGVTQTPKHLITATGQRVTLRCSPRSGDLSVYWYQQSLDQGLQFLIQYYNGEERAKGNILERFSAQQFPDLHSELNLSSLELGDSALYFCASSVAPGGAENTEAFFGQGTRLTVV.

The chain recombines TRBV5-1 with TRBJ2-2, with a possible D match to TRBD1 (5 bases). Per the germline V gene, CDR1 is SGHRS and CDR2 is YFSETQ. V lost 0 bases and J 1 base, leaving 13 bases between the germline ends. This CDR3 comprises 17 residues. The CDR3 DNA follows: TGCGCCAGCAGCTTGGGCCCGGCAGGACAGAACACCGGGGAGCTGTTTTTT. The encoded protein is CASSLGPAGQNTGELFF.

This chain connects TRBV7-9 to TRBJ2-1; perhaps TRBD2 as D (6 bases). This CDR3 is built from 13 residues. Trimming cost V 5 bases and J 2 bases, with 7 bases left between them. The germline V gene encodes CDR1 SEHNR and CDR2 FQNEAQ (reference sequence). CDR3 residues: CASSRLAYNEQFF. For the CDR3, the DNA is TGTGCCAGCAGCCGACTAGCCTACAATGAGCAGTTCTTC. The full variable domain, completed using reference TRBV7-9 and TRBJ2-1, is DTGVSQNPRHKITKRGQNVTFRCDPISEHNRLYWYRQTLGQGPEFLTYFQNEAQLEKSRLLSDRFSAERPKGSFSTLEIQRTEQGDSAMYLCASSRLAYNEQFFGPGTRLTVL.